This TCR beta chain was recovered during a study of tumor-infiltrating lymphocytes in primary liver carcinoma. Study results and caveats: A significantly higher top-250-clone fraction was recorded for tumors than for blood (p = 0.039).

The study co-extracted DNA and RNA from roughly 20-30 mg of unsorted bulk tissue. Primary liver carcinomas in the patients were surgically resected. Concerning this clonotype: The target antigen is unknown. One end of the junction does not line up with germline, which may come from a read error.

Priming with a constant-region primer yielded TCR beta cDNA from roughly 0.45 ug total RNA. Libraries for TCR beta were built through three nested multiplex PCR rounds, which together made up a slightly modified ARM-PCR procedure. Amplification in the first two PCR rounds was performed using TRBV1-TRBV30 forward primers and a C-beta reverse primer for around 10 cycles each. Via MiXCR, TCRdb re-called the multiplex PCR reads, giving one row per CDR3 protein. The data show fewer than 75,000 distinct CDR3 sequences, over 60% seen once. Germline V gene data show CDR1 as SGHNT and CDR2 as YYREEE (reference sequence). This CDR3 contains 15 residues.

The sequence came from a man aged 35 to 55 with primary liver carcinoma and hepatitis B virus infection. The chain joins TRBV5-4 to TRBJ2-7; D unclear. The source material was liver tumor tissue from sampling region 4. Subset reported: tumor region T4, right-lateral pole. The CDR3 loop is CVSSLDRGSLYEQYF. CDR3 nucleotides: TGTGTCAGCAGCTTGGATCGCGGTAGCCTCTACGAACAGTACTTC.